The following is a TCR beta chain sequence with its context. Its binding antigen is unknown. No much larger clone exists at a distance of one base, and base qualities are not known. These data come from a study of technical replicates of blood from a few donors (dated by TCRdb to the late 2010s). Libraries came from the immunoSEQ multiplex PCR assay. In TCRdb, the immuneACCESS table is reduced to in-frame sequences with V and J assigned. These tables do not hold every clone; where another copy was compared, an unresolved V gene accounts for under half, and the others remain unexplained. The table for this sample lists fewer than 90,000 clones; about 92% of them were counted only once. The ten top clones hold 0.2% to 0.25% of the sample. Taken from cysteine to phenylalanine, the CDR3 has 14 residues. Only the CDR3 portion is preserved as DNA: 42 bases, with reading frame beginning at the first base. The germline V gene provides CDR1 SGHRS and CDR2 YFSETQ. Between the V and J ends, shortened by 4 bases and 5 bases respectively, the junction contains 15 bases.

Recombination connected TRBV5-1 to TRBJ2-5; D gene: possibly TRBD1, on 5 matching bases. This sequence originates from a human donor in good health. Sequencing was performed on T cells isolated from PBMCs. In nucleotide form, the sequence is TGCGCCAGCAGCGATTTGCAGGGTGGGGAGACCCAGTACTTC. This encodes CASSDLQGGETQYF.